A selection of T cell receptor beta chains follows, all from one sample in a study of blood T cell repertoires in COVID-19. The table came from immunoSEQ multiplex PCR; TCRdb's copy has only in-frame clones and leaves some out. The sample includes a few hundred thousand clones, 91% seen only once; the top ten take 0.86%. Sequences were obtained from PBMCs or T cells enriched from blood (not recorded which). All receptors derive from a middle-aged woman who had been exposed to COVID-19. The CDR3 runs from the conserved cysteine through the conserved F or W. A D gene is named only where the DNA matches it firmly. Expanded clones get a size class; other rows say once, few or many, or leave the size out.

NA	TRBV7-2	TRBJ1-1	NA	CASSHSGEGGTEAFF	TGTGCCAGCAGCCATTCAGGGGAGGGGGGAACTGAAGCTTTCTTT
NA	TRBV3-1/TRBV3-2	TRBJ2-2	TRBD1	CASTPKGQLNTGELFF	TGTGCCAGCACCCCGAAGGGACAGCTGAACACCGGGGAGCTGTTTTTT
NA	TRBV7-9	TRBJ1-2	NA	CASGSAGYTF	TGTGCCTCCGGTTCTGCTGGCTACACCTTC
NA	TRBV27	TRBJ2-7	TRBD1	CASSYGTGSYEQYF	TGTGCCAGCAGTTACGGGACAGGTTCCTACGAGCAGTACTTC
NA	TRBV9	TRBJ1-2	NA	CASSVGQGPNYGYTF	TGTGCCAGCAGCGTAGGGCAGGGGCCTAACTATGGCTACACCTTC
NA	TRBV10-3	TRBJ1-2	TRBD1	CAIRTGSAGYGYTF	TGTGCCATCAGGACAGGGTCGGCCGGCTATGGCTACACCTTC
NA	TRBV19	TRBJ1-5	NA	CASSQGALIGEPQHF	TGTGCCAGTAGCCAAGGGGCTCTAATTGGGGAGCCCCAGCATTTT
NA	TRBV6-5	TRBJ2-7	TRBD2	CASSMLWGGEQYF	TGTGCCAGCAGTATGCTTTGGGGGGGCGAGCAGTACTTC
once	TRBV6-6	TRBJ1-1	NA	CASTPGWGGTEAFF	TGTGCCAGCACCCCGGGGTGGGGAGGGACTGAAGCTTTCTTT
once	TRBV18	TRBJ2-6	TRBD1	CASSLGTGSSGANVLTF	TGTGCCAGCTCACTGGGGACAGGCAGCTCTGGGGCCAACGTCCTGACTTTC
NA	TRBV27	TRBJ2-7	TRBD1	CASSTNRGSDEQYF	TGTGCCAGCAGTACCAACAGGGGCAGCGACGAGCAGTACTTC
NA	TRBV18	TRBJ1-4	TRBD1	CASSLQGANSNEKLFF	TGTGCCAGCTCACTACAGGGGGCTAATTCTAATGAAAAACTGTTTTTT
NA	TRBV6-5	TRBJ2-1	TRBD1	CASSYDRDNEQFF	TGTGCCAGCAGTTACGACAGGGACAATGAGCAGTTCTTC
once	TRBV5-6	TRBJ1-1	NA	CASSLQYGGTEAFF	TGTGCCAGCAGCTTGCAGTACGGGGGAACTGAAGCTTTCTTT
few	TRBV6-1	TRBJ2-7	NA	CASSELGGGEQYF	TGTGCCAGCAGTGAACTTGGAGGCGGCGAGCAGTACTTC
NA	TRBV7-8	TRBJ1-5	TRBD1	CASRHSPGQGGQPQHF	TGTGCCAGCAGACATTCCCCGGGACAGGGTGGGCAGCCCCAGCATTTT
NA	TRBV18	TRBJ1-2	NA	CASSTGVRYTF	TGTGCCAGCTCGACGGGGGTCCGCTACACCTTC
NA	TRBV7-7	TRBJ2-5	NA	CASSSDSQETQYF	TGTGCTAGCAGTTCAGACAGCCAAGAGACCCAGTACTTC
once	TRBV15	TRBJ2-6	NA	CATGTWGSGANVLTF	TGTGCCACAGGGACATGGGGCTCTGGGGCCAACGTCCTGACTTTC
NA	TRBV24-1	TRBJ2-4	NA	CATSDSGNIQYF	TGTGCCACCAGTGATTCGGGAAACATTCAGTACTTC
NA	TRBV18	TRBJ2-1	TRBD2	CASSDSSGLGSYNEQFF	TGTGCCAGCTCAGACTCTTCGGGACTAGGCTCCTACAATGAGCAGTTCTTC
NA	TRBV7-2	TRBJ2-7	NA	CASSPGPSPTYEQYF	TGTGCCAGCAGCCCAGGGCCTTCTCCAACCTACGAGCAGTACTTC
NA	TRBV30	TRBJ2-7	TRBD1	CAWSPGTGKEYF	TGTGCCTGGAGCCCCGGGACAGGGAAGGAGTACTTC
NA	TRBV5-1	TRBJ1-2	TRBD1	CASSLGDSNYGYTF	TGCGCCAGCAGCTTGGGGGACAGCAACTATGGCTACACCTTC
NA	TRBV7-2	TRBJ1-2	NA	CASSYDSGVQRSYTF	TGTGCCAGCAGCTACGACTCGGGGGTCCAGCGGTCCTACACCTTC
NA	TRBV5-4	TRBJ1-2	TRBD1	CASSLVGQGVGYTF	TGTGCCAGCAGCTTGGTGGGACAGGGGGTTGGCTACACCTTC
NA	TRBV2	TRBJ1-4	TRBD1	CASTRGPEKLFF	TGTGCCAGCACCAGGGGGCCGGAAAAACTGTTTTTT
NA	TRBV7-9	TRBJ2-1	TRBD2	CASSGAGGSSYNEQFF	TGTGCCAGCAGCGGGGCGGGAGGAAGCTCCTACAATGAGCAGTTCTTC
NA	TRBV29-1	TRBJ2-5	TRBD2	CSVTRLAGEVWETQYF	TGCAGCGTTACCCGACTAGCGGGAGAAGTCTGGGAGACCCAGTACTTC
NA	TRBV4-1	TRBJ1-6	TRBD1	CASSQEGTGSSYNSPLHF	TGCGCCAGCAGCCAAGAAGGGACAGGGAGTAGCTATAATTCACCCCTCCACTTT
NA	TRBV30	TRBJ2-7	TRBD2	CAWTKREISYEQYF	TGTGCCTGGACAAAGCGGGAGATCTCCTACGAGCAGTACTTC
once	TRBV7-3	TRBJ1-2	NA	CASSFDKNYGYTF	TGTGCCAGCAGCTTCGACAAGAACTATGGCTACACCTTC
NA	TRBV15	TRBJ2-7	NA	CATSSTMGQTPSYEQYF	TGTGCCACCAGCTCCACCATGGGGCAGACTCCCTCCTACGAGCAGTACTTC
NA	TRBV7-3	TRBJ1-1	NA	CASRGAPADTEAFF	TGTGCCAGCAGGGGGGCCCCGGCAGACACTGAAGCTTTCTTT
NA	TRBV3-1/TRBV3-2	TRBJ1-4	NA	CASSLSVNEKLFF	TGTGCCAGCAGCCTTTCGGTCAACGAAAAACTGTTTTTT
NA	TRBV15	TRBJ1-1	NA	CATSRPDSIQGTEAFF	TGTGCCACCAGCAGACCCGACAGCATCCAGGGGACTGAAGCTTTCTTT
few	TRBV4-1	TRBJ2-7	TRBD2	CASSRPSGGPPYEQYF	TGCGCCAGCAGCCGACCGAGCGGGGGCCCCCCCTACGAGCAGTACTTC
NA	TRBV5-4	TRBJ2-3	TRBD2	CASSLELAGADTQYF	TGTGCCAGCAGCTTGGAACTAGCGGGAGCAGATACGCAGTATTTT
few	TRBV24-1	TRBJ1-5	NA	CATSDRLHYQPQHF	TGTGCCACCAGTGATAGACTACACTATCAGCCCCAGCATTTT
NA	TRBV7-2	TRBJ1-3	TRBD1	CASSASLTGRSGNTIYF	TGTGCCAGCAGCGCAAGCCTGACAGGGCGCTCTGGAAACACCATATATTTT
NA	TRBV7-2	TRBJ2-6	NA	CASSLAGGDSGANVLTF	TGTGCCAGCAGCTTAGCCGGGGGAGACTCTGGGGCCAACGTCCTGACTTTC
NA	TRBV4-3	TRBJ2-2	NA	CASSQDRGTANTGELFF	TGCGCCAGCAGCCAAGATCGGGGGACAGCTAACACCGGGGAGCTGTTTTTT
NA	TRBV5-1	TRBJ1-2	NA	CASSLGFGGNYGYTF	TGCGCCAGCAGCTTGGGGTTTGGGGGGAACTATGGCTACACCTTC
NA	TRBV18	TRBJ1-2	NA	CASSPNRGSSYGYTF	TGTGCCAGCTCACCAAATAGAGGGAGCTCTTATGGCTACACCTTC
NA	TRBV9	TRBJ1-6	NA	CASSPREGSYNSPLHF	TGTGCCAGCAGCCCTCGAGAGGGTTCCTATAATTCACCCCTCCACTTT
NA	TRBV30	TRBJ2-1	TRBD2	CAWSVPSGRVYEQFF	TGTGCCTGGAGTGTACCTAGCGGGAGGGTCTATGAGCAGTTCTTC
NA	TRBV5-1	TRBJ2-1	TRBD2	CASSPAGVPYNEQFF	TGCGCCAGCAGCCCGGCGGGGGTCCCCTACAATGAGCAGTTCTTC
NA	TRBV28	TRBJ1-5	TRBD1	CASSQQGARPQHF	TGTGCCAGCAGTCAACAGGGGGCGCGGCCCCAGCATTTT
NA	TRBV7-3	TRBJ2-5	NA	CASSLGARGETQYF	TGTGCCAGCAGCTTAGGGGCCAGGGGTGAGACCCAGTACTTC
NA	TRBV19	TRBJ2-2	NA	CASSRGQAGTGELFF	TGTGCCAGTAGTAGGGGGCAGGCGGGCACCGGGGAGCTGTTTTTT
NA	TRBV30	TRBJ2-1	TRBD2	CAWSVGGGNEQFF	TGTGCCTGGAGTGTCGGGGGGGGCAATGAGCAGTTCTTC
NA	TRBV13	TRBJ1-1	NA	CASSKGVNTEAFF	TGTGCCAGCAGCAAAGGGGTGAACACTGAAGCTTTCTTT
NA	TRBV7-2	TRBJ2-5	TRBD2	CASSLIAGGGETQYF	TGTGCCAGCAGCTTAATAGCGGGAGGGGGCGAGACCCAGTACTTC
NA	TRBV19	TRBJ2-1	NA	CASSIAAGQPQFF	TGTGCCAGTAGTATAGCGGCGGGACAGCCACAGTTCTTC
NA	TRBV9	TRBJ2-3	TRBD2	CASSEGLALTDTQYF	TGTGCCAGCAGCGAAGGACTAGCCCTCACAGATACGCAGTATTTT
NA	TRBV11-3	TRBJ2-7	TRBD1	CASSVTGTGTYEQYF	TGTGCCAGCAGCGTCACCGGGACAGGTACCTACGAGCAGTACTTC
NA	TRBV24-1	TRBJ2-6	TRBD1	CATSRTGHSGANVLTF	TGTGCCACCAGCCGGACAGGACACTCTGGGGCCAACGTCCTGACTTTC